This T cell receptor beta chain was recorded in a study of identical twins (dated by TCRdb to 2015 to 2016). Broadly, across the study: The study deep-sequenced TCR alpha and beta repertoires from monozygotic twins, unrelated adults of various ages and cord blood to test whether fetal clonotypes persist. To rule out contamination, replicate twin experiments were performed at different times with different library preparation protocols.

Overall study results and their limits: Because the same donors could not be followed over many years, conclusions were based on cross-sectional statistical analysis. Abundant cord blood beta clonotypes carried fewer insertions; young adult naive repertoires showed a weaker similar trend, while memory repertoires showed none. In beta out-of-frame sequences, excess twin sharing was weaker, because having fewer shared sequences lowered the signal-to-noise ratio. In monozygotic twins, recombination models systematically underestimated out-of-frame TCR alpha sharing, but the models matched the sharing seen between unrelated individuals. Invariant T cells such as MAIT and iNKT could partly confound zero-insertion analyses, although diverse VJ usage argued against such confounding for most clonotypes. Compared with coincidental sharing between unrelated individuals, out-of-frame TCR alpha sequences shared between twins showed an excess of sequences with low generation probability.

This clonotype was counted at least ten times. Which antigen it targets is not known. Within one base of it there is no much larger clone, and no base qualities were kept. Sequences SEHNR (CDR1) and FQNEAQ (CDR2) are obtained from the germline V gene (reference sequence). From the cysteine up to the phenylalanine, the CDR3 has a length of 12 residues. Of all the DNA, just the CDR3 is kept, 36 bases in frame from base 1. V sheds 4 bases and J sheds 6 bases, leaving 9 bases between their ends. Only healthy Caucasian donors were included. The twin cohort consisted of three pairs of female monozygotic twins, all aged roughly 18 to 30 years. Miltenyi CD45RO+ enrichment and human naive T-cell isolation kits were used to isolate memory (CD45RO+) and naive T cells from PBMC. The library was made by 5' RACE. For sequencing, an Illumina HiSeq 2000 was employed. A universal primer binding site was added through template switching, and the final cDNA carried a unique molecular identifier so that TCR cDNA molecules could be counted accurately. Specific primers in the conserved constant-segment region were used to synthesize first-strand cDNA for the TCR alpha and beta chains. Each cDNA library was double barcoded, with a SMART-Mk sample barcode plus Illumina barcodes, to control for contamination. Two successive PCR steps introduced TruSeq adapter sequences along with Illumina sample barcodes. The Illumina HiSeq platform was used with custom primers to sequence TCR alpha and beta cDNA libraries. The study's processing was this. Raw reads were processed with MiGEC to extract unique molecular identifiers, and MiXCR was used to determine CDR3 positions. Recombination models were inferred per individual with the repgenHMM and IGoR tools using an EM algorithm. Shared clonotype analysis was performed with the tcR package in R, normalizing sharing by the product of cloneset sizes. To study raw recombination without the effects of thymic and clonal selection, out-of-frame nonproductive sequences were analyzed. Through fastp at Q25 and MiXCR, TCRdb rebuilt clones from the public reads, retaining in-frame beta chains. CDR3 protein duplicates are merged, each entry listing the most common genes and DNA. These V and J calls originate from TCRdb's pipeline instead of the authors' own analysis. The sample table holds 200,000 to 250,000 distinct CDR3 sequences, of which around 8% were seen once. Together, the top ten hold about 1.8% of the sample.

These data are also associated with another study on yellow fever vaccine responses in identical twins. Reported in the second study: According to the authors, in identical twins the way T cells responded to vaccination appeared partly convergent and partly personalized. Focusing on identical twins, the study followed the T cell clones that responded to the vaccine, and did so with precision.

The TCR was taken from a woman between 18 and 29 years old in good health. Input material: memory (CD45RO+) T cells sorted from blood. The cell subset or site label for this specimen denotes: CD45RO+ enriched T cells. The chain was built from TRBV7-9 and TRBJ1-1; the best D guess is TRBD1, with 5 bases matching. The DNA is TGTGCCAGCAGCTGGGACTGGTCTGAAGCTTTCTTT. Translated, this gives CASSWDWSEAFF.